This T cell receptor (beta chain) was observed in a study of cytomegalovirus exposure and HLA in healthy donors. Sequencing used immunoSEQ multiplex PCR; TCRdb keeps in-frame clones, though not all of them. The sample holds about 220,000 clones, around 87% seen once. Germline CDR1 MGHDK, CDR2 SYGVNS. The CDR3 has 15 residues. Trimming removed 5 bases at V and 3 bases at J, with 11 bases between. Points from the study as a whole: Among TCR sequences, most were rare, though some public TCRs appeared in many donors.

About this clone: What it recognizes is unknown.

Sequencing input: PBMCs. The clonotype was recovered from a man aged 18 to 30 in good health and CMV-seronegative. The J gene is TRBJ2-6, the V gene TRBV25-1; D not resolved. DNA of the CDR3: TGTGCCAGCAGTCGAGGTGGAAGTGGGGCCAACGTCCTGACTTTC. This sequence encodes CASSRGGSGANVLTF.